This T cell receptor beta chain was sequenced during a study of T cell responses to AZD1222 COVID-19 vaccine (dated by TCRdb to the early 2020s). In the study overall: AZD1222 recipients whose second dose came at about 4 weeks and those whose second dose came at about 12 weeks were combined into one group, since spike-specific TCR depth and breadth did not differ between the two schedules. Enrollment into the trials was organized by age into subgroups of 18-55, 56-69 and 70-plus years, and those subgroups contained roughly 140, 27 and 60 TCR-sequenced participants, respectively. TCR sequencing covered some 240 trial participants: 200 to 220 given two doses of AZD1222 and approximately 26 given two doses of MenACWY control vaccine. Study-wide conclusions, independent of this receptor: Because no day 14 peak-response samples were available, repertoires were characterized only after the peak T cell response. Conclusions about previously exposed vaccinees are limited because only six or seven AZD1222 recipients were SARS-CoV-2 seropositive at baseline. Participants were mostly white British and included more females than males, and it was suggested by the authors that clonal diversity may have been underestimated. Spike-specific TCR breadth and depth rose significantly after two AZD1222 doses compared with day 0 and with MenACWY recipients. The whole spike protein was spanned by vaccine-associated CD4 TCRs, and dominant responses were seen in regions 160-218 and 743-854. Nearly half of unique spike-specific TCRs reportedly recognized epitopes outside regions mutated in the B.1.351 and B.1.1.7 variants. The 56-69-year group was small, and its depth increase did not reach significance, likely because of low power.

The CDR3 regions of human TCRbeta chains were analyzed by immunosequencing. The source study handled its data this way. Repertoire TCRs were matched against a reference library of SARS-CoV-2-specific TCRs generated with the MIRA antigen-specificity platform. Breadth meant the fraction of unique TCRs that were SARS-CoV-2-associated, whereas depth meant the fraction of total T cells that were SARS-CoV-2-associated. Using the MIRA data, each spike-specific TCR was mapped to the spike region that the TCR reacts to and placed in a CD4 or CD8 class. Log10-transformed breadth and depth values were compared by one-way ANOVA with Sidak's multiple comparisons tests. TCRdb provides this immuneACCESS table in a form limited to in-frame rearrangements. Some clones are lacking; in checked studies, under half of them reflect an unresolved V gene, and why the rest are absent is not known. The DNA was the basis for D and trimming; V, J and clone size are from that table. The sample records 200,000 or so clones, 90% to 95% of which are singletons. Of the sample, approximately 9.6% falls within the top ten clones.

Points on this clone: Its antigen is currently not known. Per-base quality was not reported, and no clone a single base away is much larger than it.

From the germline V gene, CDR1 is MNHEY and CDR2 is SVGAGI. V drops 3 bases and J drops 8 bases, leaving 13 bases in between. The CDR3 starts with the cysteine, ends with the phenylalanine, and has 13 residues. Here the CDR3 DNA is all that survives: 39 bases in frame from base 1. What the time point label conveys for this sample: baseline before first vaccination. Samples from vaccinated people were obtained from the UK trials COV001 and COV002, which included a single-blind randomized controlled phase 2/3 trial of AZD1222 (ChAdOx1 nCoV-19) in healthy adults. For TCRbeta chain sequencing, PBMC samples from trial participants were taken at day 0 and at day 28 after the second dose.

The sample was peripheral blood, taken on day 0 of AZD1222 vaccination. This receptor was obtained from an adult in good health. The chain couples TRBV6-5 to TRBJ1-1, with a tentative D gene TRBD1 over 5 matching bases. The sequence in DNA is TGTGCCAGCAGTTATATGCTTGGGGGGGAAGCTTTCTTT. This gives the protein CASSYMLGGEAFF.